The sequence of this T cell receptor beta chain was determined in a study of blood T cell repertoires in COVID-19. About the research overall: Samples came from the United States, Italy and Spain, spanning acute and convalescent COVID-19. PBMCs, B-cell-depleted T cells, or T cells were the source of the cDNA or gDNA that made up the material.

It was during active infection that Seattle patients were enrolled and then longitudinally followed. Original processing notes: Estimation of nucleated cell counts relied on the amplification of reference gene primers. Data came from immunoSEQ multiplex PCR; TCRdb stores just in-frame clones and leaves some out. V, J and clone size derive from that table, while D and trimming were established from the DNA sequence. The profile shows hundreds of thousands of clones, 70% to 90% of them singletons. This sequence was found in a woman aged 60-70 years with COVID-19, enrolled during active disease. The sample comprised peripheral blood.

CDR3 DNA: TGTGCCAGCAGTTACTCGGAAGACACCTACGAGCAGTACTTC. This encodes CASSYSEDTYEQYF. This chain links TRBV6-5 with TRBJ2-7; D unclear. In germline, CDR1 is MNHEY, CDR2 SVGAGI. V was pared by 0 bases and J by 2 bases, with 8 bases between. The CDR3 loop spans 14 amino acids.